Shown below are 14 T cell receptor beta chains from a single sample sequenced in a study of T-cell reconstitution after alpha-beta-depleted transplantation in children. Unique molecular identifiers were built into the TCRbeta library. TCRdb redid the calling of the PCR reads with MiXCR, one entry per CDR3 protein. The repertoire holds approximately 400,000 distinct CDR3 sequences, with roughly 15% as singletons. Sequencing was performed on PBMCs, mostly from graft donor cells, taken 360 days after TCRalphabeta/CD19-depleted stem cell transplant. These receptors were collected from a boy in the first two years of life who had a stem cell transplant for Wiskott-Aldrich syndrome, so the T cells may come from the graft donor.

In this sample, this clonotype turned up a few times. CDR3 bases: TGCGCCAGCAGCTTGGACCCATACCGAAATGAGCAGTTCTTC. Its protein is CASSLDPYRNEQFF. The chain is built from TRBV5-1 and TRBJ2-1; no definite D call. From germline, CDR1 is SGHRS and CDR2 YFSETQ. V was clipped by 0 bases and J by 7 bases, with 11 bases between them. The CDR3 has 14 residues.

There are a few counts of this clonotype. This chain uses TRBV11-2 with TRBJ2-7; D is perhaps TRBD1 or TRBD2 (5 bases each). In germline, CDR1 is SGHAT, CDR2 FQNNGV. The CDR3 extends over 18 amino acids. With 3 bases removed from V and 3 bases from J, the gap between germline ends came to 24 bases. The CDR3 is CASSFGDHSFSLLYEQYF. CDR3 nucleotide sequence: TGTGCCAGCAGCTTTGGGGACCACTCTTTCTCTTTACTCTACGAGCAGTACTTC.

The V gene is TRBV27, the J gene TRBJ1-5, with 12 bases aligning to TRBD1. Germline CDR1 reads MNHEY; CDR2 reads SMNVEV (reference sequence). Germline trimming cut 5 bases from V and 5 bases from J; bases unmatched to any gene: 13. This CDR3 has 18 residues. The CDR3 sequence is CASSPGTGGRPYHQPQHF. The CDR3 nucleotides read TGTGCCAGCAGTCCCGGGACAGGGGGCCGCCCGTACCATCAGCCCCAGCATTTT.

This chain links TRBV20-1 with TRBJ2-1; D gene ambiguous. The germline gives CDR1 DFQATT, CDR2 SNEGSKA (reference sequence). V gave up 3 bases and J gave up 0 bases, with 9 bases separating them. The CDR3 spans 14 residues. Here the CDR3 reads CSASDLGSYNEQFF. CDR3 DNA: TGCAGTGCTAGCGACTTGGGCTCCTACAATGAGCAGTTCTTC.

This clonotype was counted between two and nine times. The CDR3 is CASKSTGGLKHTGELFF. CDR3 in DNA: TGCGCCAGCAAGAGTACAGGGGGCTTAAAGCACACCGGGGAGCTGTTTTTT. The V call is TRBV10-2, the J call TRBJ2-2; 9 bases line up with TRBD1. The CDR3 contains 17 residues. V trimming: 7 bases; J trimming: 3 bases; junction bases outside the gene matches: 12. CDR1 is WSHSY, CDR2 SAAADI, per germline.

This clonotype has more than one count but fewer than ten. The chain combines TRBV3-1 with TRBJ2-2; D is unclear. Trimming took 7 bases from V and 6 from J, leaving 6 bases between them. This CDR3 is built from 11 residues. CDR1 LGHDT and CDR2 YNNKEL come from the germline V gene (reference sequence). For the CDR3, the DNA is TGTGCCAGCACCCGAGCCGGGGAGCTGTTTTTT. Translating it yields CASTRAGELFF.

V and J are TRBV29-1 and TRBJ2-3; D is unresolved. CDR3 length equals 13 residues. V was trimmed by 5 bases and J by 3 bases, leaving 12 bases between them. CDR1 is SQVTM and CDR2 is ANQGSEA in the germline V gene. DNA for the CDR3: TGCAGCGTTAGAGGTCGCGCTACAGATACGCAGTATTTT. This codes for CSVRGRATDTQYF.

The chain has TRBV30 and TRBJ1-5, with a possible D match to TRBD1 (5 bases). Germline CDR1 reads GTSNPN; CDR2 reads SVGIG (reference sequence). The CDR3 runs to 13 residues. Trimming left V 5 bases short and J 7 bases short, with 15 bases between. In DNA form, the CDR3 reads TGTGCCTGGGCGTCGACAGCGGGGCAGCCCCAGCATTTT. Translation gives CAWASTAGQPQHF. Using reference TRBV30 and TRBJ1-5 for the parts outside the CDR3, the full variable domain is SQTIHQWPATLVQPVGSPLSLECTVEGTSNPNLYWYRQAAGRGLQLLFYSVGIGQISSEVPQNLSASRPQDRQFILSSKKLLLSDSGFYLCAWASTAGQPQHFGDGTRLSIL.

The chain uses TRBV29-1 and TRBJ1-1, with 7 bases lining up with TRBD1. This CDR3 comprises 11 residues. Germline-derived CDR1 and CDR2 are SQVTM and ANQGSEA. The J segment lost 11 bases and the V segment lost 2 bases, leaving 5 bases of the junction unmatched. CDR3 sequence reads: CSVERDSTAFF. The CDR3 coding sequence is TGCAGCGTTGAAAGGGACAGTACGGCTTTCTTT.

DNA of the CDR3: TGTGCCAGCATCGTAGAGGCAGGGAAGTTATACGAGCAGTACTTC. Translation gives CASIVEAGKLYEQYF. The rearrangement joins TRBV27 to TRBJ2-7; a possible D gene is TRBD1 (5 bases). Looked up from germline, CDR1 is MNHEY and CDR2 is SMNVEV (reference sequence). The length of the CDR3 is 15 residues. V lost 7 bases and J 4 bases, leaving 20 bases between the germline ends.

The chain employs TRBV11-2 and TRBJ2-5; D is perhaps TRBD1 (6 bases). The germline V gene has CDR1 SGHAT and CDR2 FQNNGV. This CDR3 is built from 14 residues. Trimming took off 3 bases at V and 7 bases at J, with 15 bases between the two ends. CDR3 in DNA: TGTGCCAGCAGCTTTTCAGGGGTCGGAGGGACCCAGTACTTC. Translating it yields CASSFSGVGGTQYF.

This clonotype came up a few times. The chain has TRBV4-1 and TRBJ1-4; weak D call: TRBD1 (5 bases). The V gene lost 3 bases and the J gene lost 12 bases, with 11 bases spanning the gap. This CDR3 has 12 residues. Looked up from germline, CDR1 is MGHRA and CDR2 is YSYEKL. In nucleotides, the CDR3 is TGCGCCAGCAGCCACTCCAGGGTTCAACTGTTTTTT. Encoded protein: CASSHSRVQLFF.

The chain joins TRBV3-1 to TRBJ2-7; 7 nucleotides align to TRBD1. Germline CDR1 LGHDT, CDR2 YNNKEL (reference sequence). The CDR3 runs 15 residues. J was trimmed by 1 base and V by 1 base; bases with no gene match: 4. The CDR3 DNA reads as TGTGCCAGCAGCCAAGTATTCAGGGGGTCCTACGAGCAGTACTTC. Encoded protein: CASSQVFRGSYEQYF.

The genes are TRBV7-9 and TRBJ2-1, with D maybe TRBD1 (5 bases). CDR3 size: 15 residues. Germline V gene lookup returns CDR1 SEHNR and CDR2 FQNEAQ (reference sequence). V shed 6 bases and J shed 4 bases, with 16 bases lying between them. CDR3: CASRTPLDTYNEQFF. In DNA, the CDR3 is TGTGCCAGCAGAACTCCCCTGGACACGTACAATGAGCAGTTCTTC.